This TCR beta chain was retrieved from a study of cytotoxic CD8 clonotypes in ibrutinib-treated CLL. About the research overall: Following treatment for a median roughly twelve months, range 6 to 36, response samples were then taken. Overall study findings and caveats: With treatment, public clonotypes, which were uncommon, either contracted or remained stable.

With sequencing, the targeted depth ranged from 1 in 200,000 to 1 in 1 million T cells. Some clones are missing from TCRdb's copy, which holds only in-frame ones; the method was immunoSEQ multiplex PCR. The sample has approximately 100,000 clones, approximately 80% seen once; the top ten hold roughly 24%. Deletions cut 7 bases from V and 4 bases from J, with 10 bases between. The CDR3 totals 12 residues. Germline CDR1 reads SGHVS; CDR2 reads FQNEAQ. The sample holds a few counts of this clone. As yet, its antigen is unknown. The material was PBMCs, obtained after 24 months of ibrutinib treatment. The chain has TRBV7-8 and TRBJ1-2; unclear D gene. The TCR was taken from a human donor with chronic lymphocytic leukemia. CDR3: CASTRGGYGYTF. CDR3 bases: TGTGCCAGCACCCGGGGAGGCTATGGCTACACCTTC.